One T cell receptor beta chain is described in this entry. What this receptor recognizes is not known. It has no much larger one-base neighbor in the sample; base qualities were not kept. The entry originates in a study of blood T cell repertoires in COVID-19 (dated by TCRdb to about 2020). Background for the entire study: Samples covering the acute and convalescent phases of COVID-19 were provided by collaborators in the United States, Italy and Spain. The material from the prospective study consisted of cDNA or gDNA derived from T cells, B-cell-depleted T cells, or PBMCs. Subjects who had been exposed to COVID-19, were actively infected with it, or had recovered from it provided the deeply sampled blood TCRbeta repertoires that made up the dataset. The repertoires were released in a freely available public database meant as a resource for research on the immune response to SARS-CoV-2. The samples were drawn from two sources: the first 160 participants of the ongoing ImmuneRACE study, and 1,200 or so subjects contributed by 6 global collaborators. Nearly every sample came with metadata listing a de-identified subject ID, COVID-19 status, age in years and sex. Where available, HLA class I and class II types were taken from metadata supplied by the sample provider and were not determined by assay-based typing. Overall study results and their limits: The quantity of clinical and demographic metadata differed by source and by participant and was supplied without curation.

Collaborating institutions collected whole blood in K2EDTA tubes following their own protocols. For TCRbeta analysis, collaborators shipped samples as frozen whole blood, isolated PBMCs, or DNA extracted from either of those sample types. V loses 8 bases, J loses 8 bases, and the germline ends lie 19 bases apart. The germline V gene yields ENHRY for CDR1 and SYGVKD for CDR2. The CDR3 starts with the cysteine, ends with the phenylalanine, and has 14 residues. Solely the CDR3 DNA is kept, with 42 bases framed from the first base. TCRbeta CDR3 regions were amplified from genomic DNA by means of the immunoSEQ Assay, a bias-controlled multiplex PCR. In the source study's methods: The number of nucleated cells in each sample was estimated by amplification of reference gene primers within the assay. Sequence reads were collapsed and filtered to measure the absolute abundance of every unique TCRbeta CDR3 rearrangement. For each sample, productive Simpson clonality was calculated by taking the square root of Simpson's diversity index across productive rearrangements. TCRdb stores this immuneACCESS table with in-frame sequences only. Part of the clones is absent; in the studies checked, under half of the shortfall reflects unresolved V genes, and no reason is known for the rest. The V and J calls and clone size come from that table; D and trimming were worked out from the DNA. The sample includes roughly 250,000 clones, with roughly 82% observed a single time. Clones ranked in the top ten supply roughly 4.6% of the sample.

The source is a woman of 80 years or more with active or convalescent COVID-19. The V and J segments used are TRBV10-3 and TRBJ1-5, with the D segment identity uncertain. Sequences were obtained from peripheral blood. The CDR3 loop reads CAIRGGEGTEPQHF. The DNA sequence is as follows: TGTGCCATCCGGGGTGGGGAGGGAACGGAGCCCCAGCATTTT.